These T cell receptor beta chains were read from a single sample in a study of T-cell memory formation after mild COVID-19. TCRdb ran MiXCR on the 5' RACE reads and lists one entry per CDR3 protein. The sample has around 220,000 distinct CDR3 sequences, about a sixth seen once. Specimen: PBMCs or a T cell subset sorted from them (not recorded which). These receptors all stem from a man between 18 and 29 years old who had mild COVID-19 (a few samples of this study predate the infection). Cell type and time point are not known. Each CDR3 is given with its conserved first and last residue. Each record gives: CDR3 length, V gene, J gene, CDR3 protein.

CDR3 length: 12
V gene: TRBV6-5
J gene: TRBJ1-5
CDR3 protein: CASSYPGQPQHF

CDR3 length: 14
V gene: TRBV19
J gene: TRBJ2-4
CDR3 protein: CASSIRQGADIQYF

CDR3 length: 14
V gene: TRBV18
J gene: TRBJ2-1
CDR3 protein: CASSPLLVGNEQFF

CDR3 length: 17
V gene: TRBV4-3
J gene: TRBJ2-3
CDR3 protein: CASSQEVRPGGTDTQYF

CDR3 length: 17
V gene: TRBV5-1
J gene: TRBJ2-3
CDR3 protein: CASSLARGMFSTYTQYF

CDR3 length: 14
V gene: TRBV15
J gene: TRBJ2-1
CDR3 protein: CATSNLGGRNEQFF

CDR3 length: 16
V gene: TRBV9
J gene: TRBJ2-3
CDR3 protein: CASSVGGGGGAYTQYF

CDR3 length: 13
V gene: TRBV6-2/TRBV6-3
J gene: TRBJ1-5
CDR3 protein: CASSQSRDQPQHF

CDR3 length: 15
V gene: TRBV7-2
J gene: TRBJ2-5
CDR3 protein: CASILTPDREETQYF

CDR3 length: 13
V gene: TRBV10-3
J gene: TRBJ1-3
CDR3 protein: CAISLDSGNTIYF

CDR3 length: 12
V gene: TRBV9
J gene: TRBJ1-1
CDR3 protein: CASSALTRRAFF

CDR3 length: 17
V gene: TRBV6-5
J gene: TRBJ1-1
CDR3 protein: CASSFPSKGRKNTEAFF

CDR3 length: 16
V gene: TRBV24-1
J gene: TRBJ2-1
CDR3 protein: CATSDYTGDSYNEQFF

CDR3 length: 13
V gene: TRBV20-1
J gene: TRBJ2-7
CDR3 protein: CSATQTGLYEQYF

CDR3 length: 13
V gene: TRBV5-1
J gene: TRBJ1-1
CDR3 protein: CASSPDPNTEAFF

CDR3 length: 17
V gene: TRBV5-4
J gene: TRBJ2-3
CDR3 protein: CASSSSLERGATDTQYF

CDR3 length: 15
V gene: TRBV7-2
J gene: TRBJ2-5
CDR3 protein: CASSLVTDWAETQYF

CDR3 length: 15
V gene: TRBV12-3/TRBV12-4
J gene: TRBJ1-1
CDR3 protein: CASSPRAGARGEAFF

CDR3 length: 13
V gene: TRBV6-5
J gene: TRBJ2-5
CDR3 protein: CASSRTGGETQYF

CDR3 length: 13
V gene: TRBV20-1
J gene: TRBJ1-2
CDR3 protein: CSAPPGQGVGYTF

CDR3 length: 14
V gene: TRBV20-1
J gene: TRBJ1-1
CDR3 protein: CSARRQGRNTEAFF

CDR3 length: 16
V gene: TRBV5-1
J gene: TRBJ2-1
CDR3 protein: CASSLAGRGDYNEQFF

CDR3 length: 14
V gene: TRBV7-3
J gene: TRBJ1-1
CDR3 protein: CASSIYGGNTEAFF

CDR3 length: 15
V gene: TRBV5-6
J gene: TRBJ2-3
CDR3 protein: CASKGLAGSTDTQYF

CDR3 length: 18
V gene: TRBV12-3/TRBV12-4
J gene: TRBJ1-6
CDR3 protein: CASSLPTGPRTNNSPLHF